The table lists the clone carrying this TCR beta chain with a few counts. The data were taken from a study of control samples from healthy donors and cancer patients. Here immunoSEQ multiplex PCR was the method, and the copy in TCRdb shows in-frame clones only, minus some. The sample consists of about 140,000 clones, approximately 94% of them appearing once. The CDR3 has 12 amino acids. Deletions cut 2 bases from V and 4 bases from J, with 6 bases between. Germline CDR1 is MDHEN and CDR2 is SYDVKM. The TCR sequence derives from a man between 35 and 55 years old in good health. The sample comprised blood. The rearrangement uses TRBV28 and TRBJ2-7, with D hard to call. DNA for the CDR3: TGTGCCAGCAGTTTACGACGGTACGAGCAGTACTTC. Translating it yields CASSLRRYEQYF.